The clone carrying this T cell receptor beta chain was counted once. What it binds is not known. V shed 4 bases and J 4 bases; nucleotides not matched to a gene: 8. The CDR3 has 16 residues. Germline V gives CDR1 KGHDR, CDR2 SFDVKD. The sample comes from a study of breast tumors, draining lymph nodes, adjacent tissues. Each CDR3 protein is one row after TCRdb ran MiXCR on the multiplex PCR reads. The table lists 20,000 to 25,000 distinct CDR3 sequences, about 50% of them singletons, with 7.5% to 9.5% in the top ten. General study findings and limits: Luminal-like breast cancer showed significantly greater tumor-nontumor repertoire similarity than basal-like breast cancer did. Findings are consistent with lymph node origin and intratumoral expansion of most tumor T cells. Tumors had less TCR diversity than lymph nodes, more than nontumor tissue. Data only fit, rather than demonstrated, lymph node origin of most tumor T cells.

The sample was breast tumor tissue. The V call is TRBV24-1, the J call TRBJ2-7, with 11 positions matching TRBD2. The sequence was collected from a female donor with breast cancer. Some clones in this sample may be carry-over from other donors' samples. The CDR3, as DNA: TGTGCCACCAGTGAGACAACTAGCGGGAGCGGATACGAGCAGTACTTC. Its protein product is CATSETTSGSGYEQYF.